This TCR beta chain was recovered during a study of blood T cell repertoires in COVID-19. Losses at the gene ends were 5 bases for V and 0 bases for J; bases not matched to a gene: 10. CDR3 length: 17 amino acids. The germline V gene has CDR1 KGHDR and CDR2 SFDVKD. The table came from immunoSEQ multiplex PCR; TCRdb's copy has only in-frame clones and leaves some out. This sample carries some 86,000 clones, under 95% of them seen once, and the ten largest clones take roughly 2.2%. The sequence came from a human donor with active COVID-19. The donor label of this sample is uncertain. Sequencing input: peripheral blood. The rearrangement uses TRBV24-1 and TRBJ2-7; 9 positions match TRBD2. The CDR3 sequence is CATSGQLTSGFSYEQYF. CDR3 DNA sequence: TGTGCCACCAGTGGGCAACTCACTAGCGGGTTCTCCTACGAGCAGTACTTC.